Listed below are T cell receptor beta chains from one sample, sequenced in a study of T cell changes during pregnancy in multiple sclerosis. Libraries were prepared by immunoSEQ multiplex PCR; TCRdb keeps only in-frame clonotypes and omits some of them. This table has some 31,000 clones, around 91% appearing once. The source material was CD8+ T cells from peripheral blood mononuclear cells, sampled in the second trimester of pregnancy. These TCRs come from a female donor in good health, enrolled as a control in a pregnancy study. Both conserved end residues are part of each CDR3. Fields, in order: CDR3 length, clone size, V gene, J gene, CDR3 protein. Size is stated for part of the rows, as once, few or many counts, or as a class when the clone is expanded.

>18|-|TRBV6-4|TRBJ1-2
CASLGLTGGGIANYGYTF
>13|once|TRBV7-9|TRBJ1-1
CASSRQGEVVAFF
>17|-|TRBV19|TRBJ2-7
CASSTPPDRGIGYEQYF
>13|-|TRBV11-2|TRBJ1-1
CASSVGGGTEAFF
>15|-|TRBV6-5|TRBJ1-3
CASSSGESSGNTIYF
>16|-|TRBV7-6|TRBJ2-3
CASSSELAGDRYTQYF
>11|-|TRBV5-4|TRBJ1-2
CASSDTGGGAF
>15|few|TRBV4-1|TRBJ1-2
CASSQDRETNYGYTF
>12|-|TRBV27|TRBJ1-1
CASSPNTGRTFF
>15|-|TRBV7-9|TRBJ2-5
CASSFPSGGAKTQYF
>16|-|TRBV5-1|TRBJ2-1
CASISNPGLGNNEQFF
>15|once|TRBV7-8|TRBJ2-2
CASSPHGTPTGELFF
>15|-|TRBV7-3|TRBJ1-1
CASSLMGGENTEAFF
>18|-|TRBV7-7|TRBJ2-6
CASSDGQGLYSGANVLTF
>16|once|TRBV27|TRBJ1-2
CASSPFTRDTEYGYTF
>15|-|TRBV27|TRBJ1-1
CASSLWPLPRAEAFF
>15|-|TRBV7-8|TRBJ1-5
CASSSLDSSNQPQHF
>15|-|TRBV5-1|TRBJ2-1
CASRPGGLGYNEQFF
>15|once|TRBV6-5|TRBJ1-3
CASSPGTGVGNTIYF
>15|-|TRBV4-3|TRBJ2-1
CASSLTSGSYNEQFF
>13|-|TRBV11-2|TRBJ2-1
CASSPGWGVEQFF